This T cell receptor (beta chain) was documented in a study of T cells in Graves' hyperthyroidism and ophthalmopathy. Study-wide background: Peripheral blood was acquired at first diagnosis, ahead of any therapy whatsoever.

Trimming cost V 1 base and J 0 bases, with 15 bases left between them. The germline V gene encodes CDR1 LGHNT and CDR2 FRNRAP. The CDR3 totals 17 residues. Hyperthyroidism, newly diagnosed and lasting under 2 months, affected patients aged 18 to 65. Regions amplified from RNA transcripts were the TCR beta CDR3 regions. The TCR CDR3 first-round RT-PCR relied on the HTBI primer set. Each CDR3 protein gets one entry after TCRdb re-called the multiplex PCR reads with MiXCR. The table records some 800,000 distinct CDR3 sequences, around 39% of them present only once. The clonotype comes from a man aged 18-30 years with Graves' hyperthyroidism. The chain carries TRBV12-5 and TRBJ1-1; D may be TRBD1 (5 bases). The sequencing input was blood. DNA for the CDR3: TGTGCTAGTGGTTTGGGAGATTGGGGGAGAATGAACACTGAAGCTTTCTTT. It encodes CASGLGDWGRMNTEAFF.